This passage covers 2 T cell receptor beta chains from one sample sequenced in a study of Ad26.COV2.S vaccination and SARS-CoV-2 variants. The treatment here: around 19 received Ad26.COV2.S at low or high dose, single or two shots; 5 received placebo; per-sample allocation not given. Collection of the samples took place on day 63 after the first injection of vaccine or placebo. This table comes from immunoSEQ multiplex PCR, and its TCRdb copy is limited to in-frame clones, with some not included. The profile shows fewer than 500,000 clones, about 91% of them singletons. The sample in question was peripheral blood, obtained in a trial of Ad26.COV2.S vaccine versus placebo. These receptor sequences come from a person aged 18-60 years who received the Ad26.COV2.S COVID-19 vaccine or a placebo.

This CDR3 reads CASSLSGASYEQYF. CDR3 sequence (DNA): TGTGCCAGCAGTTTATCAGGGGCGTCCTACGAGCAGTACTTC. The V and J genes are TRBV27 and TRBJ2-7; the D gene is possibly TRBD1 (5 bases). The V and J ends lost 0 bases and 1 base respectively, with 7 bases between them. Germline values: CDR1 MNHEY, CDR2 SMNVEV (reference sequence). CDR3 length equals 14 residues.

V is TRBV28 and J is TRBJ1-4; 9 bases align to TRBD1. This CDR3 region has 15 residues. Germline CDR1 reads MDHEN; CDR2 reads SYDVKM. The V and J ends lost 5 bases and 7 bases, in that order; junction bases with no gene match: 8. Written as DNA, the CDR3 is TGTGCCAGCAGTACGATCGGGACAGGGCTTGAAAAACTGTTTTTT. It is translated as CASSTIGTGLEKLFF.